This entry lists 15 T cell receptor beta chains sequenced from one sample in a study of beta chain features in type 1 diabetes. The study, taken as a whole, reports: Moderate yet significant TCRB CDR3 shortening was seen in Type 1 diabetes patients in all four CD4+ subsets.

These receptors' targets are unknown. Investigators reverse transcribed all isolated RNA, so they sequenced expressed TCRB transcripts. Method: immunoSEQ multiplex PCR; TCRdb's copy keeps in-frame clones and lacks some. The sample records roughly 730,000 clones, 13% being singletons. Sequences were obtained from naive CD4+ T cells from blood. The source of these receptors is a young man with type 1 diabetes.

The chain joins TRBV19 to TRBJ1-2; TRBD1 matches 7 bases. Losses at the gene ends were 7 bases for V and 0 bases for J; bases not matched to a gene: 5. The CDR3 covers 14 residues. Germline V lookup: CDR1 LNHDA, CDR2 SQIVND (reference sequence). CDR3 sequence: CASNPTGSNYGYTF. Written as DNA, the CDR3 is TGTGCCAGTAACCCGACAGGGTCTAACTATGGCTACACCTTC.

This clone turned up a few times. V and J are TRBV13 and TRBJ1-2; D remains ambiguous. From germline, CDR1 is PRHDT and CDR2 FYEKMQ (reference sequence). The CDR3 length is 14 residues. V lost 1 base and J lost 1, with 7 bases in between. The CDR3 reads CASSLAGSNYGYTF. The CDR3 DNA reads TGTGCCAGCAGCTTAGCTGGCAGTAACTATGGCTACACCTTC.

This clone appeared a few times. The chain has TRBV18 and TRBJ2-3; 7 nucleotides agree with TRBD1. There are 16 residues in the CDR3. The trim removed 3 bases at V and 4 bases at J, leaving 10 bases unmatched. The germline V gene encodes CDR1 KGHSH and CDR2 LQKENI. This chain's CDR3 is CASSPPGTATSDTQYF. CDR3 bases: TGTGCCAGCTCACCGCCCGGGACAGCGACATCAGATACGCAGTATTTT.

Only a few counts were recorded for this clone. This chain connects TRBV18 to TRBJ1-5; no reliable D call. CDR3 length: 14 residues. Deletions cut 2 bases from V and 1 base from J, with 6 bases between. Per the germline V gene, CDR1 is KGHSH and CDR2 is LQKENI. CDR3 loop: CASSPLSSNQPQHF. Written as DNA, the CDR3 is TGTGCCAGCTCACCATTATCCAGCAATCAGCCCCAGCATTTT.

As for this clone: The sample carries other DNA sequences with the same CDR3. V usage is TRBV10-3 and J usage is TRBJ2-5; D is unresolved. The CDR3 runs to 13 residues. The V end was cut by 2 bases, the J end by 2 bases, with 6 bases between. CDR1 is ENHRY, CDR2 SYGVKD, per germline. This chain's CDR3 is CAISEGRQETQYF. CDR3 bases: TGTGCCATCAGTGAGGGCAGACAAGAGACCCAGTACTTC.

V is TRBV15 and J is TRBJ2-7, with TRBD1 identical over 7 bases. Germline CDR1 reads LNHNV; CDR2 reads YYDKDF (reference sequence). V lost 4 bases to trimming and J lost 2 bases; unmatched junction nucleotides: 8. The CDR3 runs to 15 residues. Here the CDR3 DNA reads TGTGCCACCAGCACGCGGACAGGTTTAACCTACGAGCAGTACTTC. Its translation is CATSTRTGLTYEQYF.

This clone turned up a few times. The CDR3 sequence is CASSSGDRALWTEAFF. The CDR3 nucleotides are TGTGCCAGCAGCTCGGGGGACAGGGCCCTGTGGACTGAAGCTTTCTTT. The V and J genes are TRBV5-4 and TRBJ1-1; the match to TRBD1 covers 9 bases. Germline lookup yields CDR1 SGHNT and CDR2 YYREEE (reference sequence). V shed 3 bases and J 5 bases; nucleotides not matched to a gene: 11. This CDR3 has 16 amino acids.

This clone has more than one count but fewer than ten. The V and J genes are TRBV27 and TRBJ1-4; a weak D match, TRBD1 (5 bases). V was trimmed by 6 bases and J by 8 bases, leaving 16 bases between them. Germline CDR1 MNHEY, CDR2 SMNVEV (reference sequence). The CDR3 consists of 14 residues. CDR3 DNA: TGTGCCAGCAGCCTCCAGGGTGCGAGCGAAAAACTGTTTTTT. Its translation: CASSLQGASEKLFF.

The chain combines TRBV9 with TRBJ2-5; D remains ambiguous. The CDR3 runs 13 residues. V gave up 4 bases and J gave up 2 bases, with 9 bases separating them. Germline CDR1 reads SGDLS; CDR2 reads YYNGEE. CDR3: CASSPSLQETQYF. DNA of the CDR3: TGTGCCAGCAGCCCCTCCCTACAAGAGACCCAGTACTTC.

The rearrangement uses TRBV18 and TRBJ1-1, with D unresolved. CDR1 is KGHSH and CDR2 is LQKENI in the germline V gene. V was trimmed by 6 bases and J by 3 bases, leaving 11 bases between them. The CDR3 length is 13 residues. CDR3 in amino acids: CASSSNGDTEAFF. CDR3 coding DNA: TGTGCCAGCTCCTCGAACGGGGACACTGAAGCTTTCTTT.

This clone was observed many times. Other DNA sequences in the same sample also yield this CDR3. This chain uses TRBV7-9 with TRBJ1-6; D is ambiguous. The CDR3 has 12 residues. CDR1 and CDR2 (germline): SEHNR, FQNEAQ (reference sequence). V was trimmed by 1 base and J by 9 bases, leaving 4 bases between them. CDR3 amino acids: CASSLVGSPLHF. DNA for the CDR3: TGTGCCAGCAGCTTAGTGGGTTCACCCCTCCACTTT.

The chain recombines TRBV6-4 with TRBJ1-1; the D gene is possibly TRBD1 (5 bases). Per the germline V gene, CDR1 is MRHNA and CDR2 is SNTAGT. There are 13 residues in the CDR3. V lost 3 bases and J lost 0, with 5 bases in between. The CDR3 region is CASSEGVNTEAFF. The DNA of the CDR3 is TGTGCCAGCAGTGAGGGGGTGAACACTGAAGCTTTCTTT.

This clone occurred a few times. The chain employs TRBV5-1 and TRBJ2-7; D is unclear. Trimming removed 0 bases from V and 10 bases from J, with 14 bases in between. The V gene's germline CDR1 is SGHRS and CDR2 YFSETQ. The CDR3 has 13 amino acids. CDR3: CASSLVWTAAQYF. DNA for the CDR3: TGCGCCAGCAGCTTGGTTTGGACCGCCGCACAGTACTTC.

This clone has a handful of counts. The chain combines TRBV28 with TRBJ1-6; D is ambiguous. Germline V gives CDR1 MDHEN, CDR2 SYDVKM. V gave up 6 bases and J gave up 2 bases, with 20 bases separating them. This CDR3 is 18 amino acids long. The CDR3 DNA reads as TGTGCCAGCAGACCAAACTTGATCCGATACCCCTATAATTCACCCCTCCACTTT. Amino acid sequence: CASRPNLIRYPYNSPLHF.

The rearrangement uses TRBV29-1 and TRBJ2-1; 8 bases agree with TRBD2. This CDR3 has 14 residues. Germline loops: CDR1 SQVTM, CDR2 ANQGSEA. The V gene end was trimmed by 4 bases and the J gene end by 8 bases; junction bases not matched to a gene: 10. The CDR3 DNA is TGCAGCGTTGCCCCCCCCCGGGGGGGGGATGAGCAGTTCTTC. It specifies CSVAPPRGGDEQFF.